A single sample gave rise to the 32 T cell receptor beta chains below, sequenced in a study of cytomegalovirus exposure and HLA in healthy donors (dated by TCRdb to 2016 to 2017). Libraries were built with the immunoSEQ multiplex PCR assay. For the multiplex PCR, a mixture combining 60 forward primers for TCR Vbeta segments and 13 reverse primers for TCR Jbeta segments was used. The immuneACCESS repertoire file appears here via TCRdb, limited to in-frame rearrangements. These files lack a portion of the clones; in checked studies, under half of the deficit traces to unresolved V genes, and the cause of the others is not known. The sample table lists nearly 80,000 clones, 60% to 85% of them with a count of one. The biggest ten clones account for roughly 22% of the sample. The sample taken for sequencing was PBMCs. These receptors came from a woman in her thirties or forties in good health and CMV-seropositive.

V gene TRBV18 combines with J gene TRBJ2-5; TRBD1 agrees at 7 bases. Trimming at V came to 3 bases and at J to 11 bases, leaving 12 bases not matched to a gene. The CDR3 covers 14 residues. Germline V gives CDR1 KGHSH, CDR2 LQKENI. CDR3 nucleotide sequence: TGTGCCAGCTCACCGGCTACAGGGACAGAAGAGCAGTACTTC. This encodes CASSPATGTEEQYF.

V gene TRBV28 combines with J gene TRBJ2-7; D perhaps matches TRBD1 (5 bases). With 6 bases removed from V and 0 bases from J, the gap between germline ends came to 15 bases. CDR1 MDHEN and CDR2 SYDVKM come from the germline V gene. The CDR3 is 15 residues long. DNA of the CDR3: TGTGCCAGCAGGGGGTCGTTTAGGGGCTCCTACGAGCAGTACTTC. Protein product: CASRGSFRGSYEQYF.

The rearrangement links TRBV6-5 to TRBJ1-3; a possible D gene is TRBD1 (5 bases). V shed 5 bases and J shed 0 bases, with 11 bases lying between them. The germline gives CDR1 MNHEY, CDR2 SVGAGI. CDR3 size: 15 residues. The chain's CDR3 is CASSLDRHSGNTIYF. CDR3 DNA: TGTGCCAGCAGTCTTGACAGACACTCTGGAAACACCATATATTTT.

This clone is a singleton in its sample. The identical CDR3 is also encoded by other nucleotide sequences in the sample. CDR3 protein: CAWSGDRGQETQYF. The CDR3 DNA reads TGTGCCTGGAGTGGCGATCGAGGGCAGGAGACCCAGTACTTC. The genes are TRBV30 and TRBJ2-5; TRBD2 is a possible D gene (5 bases). The V end was cut by 1 base, the J end by 5 bases, with 14 bases between. The CDR3 length is 14 residues. The germline V gene has CDR1 GTSNPN and CDR2 SVGIG (reference sequence). The whole variable domain, filled in from reference TRBV30 and TRBJ2-5, reads SQTIHQWPATLVQPVGSPLSLECTVEGTSNPNLYWYRQAAGRGLQLLFYSVGIGQISSEVPQNLSASRPQDRQFILSSKKLLLSDSGFYLCAWSGDRGQETQYFGPGTRLLVL.

The chain employs TRBV2 and TRBJ1-5, with a tentative D call TRBD1 (6 bases). The germline gives CDR1 SNHLY, CDR2 FYNNEI. The CDR3 is made up of 15 amino acids. The germline V and J ends were trimmed by 6 bases and 0 bases, with 12 bases remaining between them. In nucleotides, the CDR3 is TGTGCCAGCAGGGACAGACTGAATAGCAATCAGCCCCAGCATTTT. Residues: CASRDRLNSNQPQHF.

The V and J genes are TRBV7-8 and TRBJ2-1; possibly TRBD1 for D (5 bases). CDR1 is SGHVS and CDR2 is FQNEAQ in the germline V gene. The CDR3 is 15 amino acids. Trimming left V 5 bases short and J 10 bases short, with 21 bases between. The CDR3 loop reads CASSPTERGVREQFF. CDR3 sequence (DNA): TGTGCCAGCAGCCCCACCGAAAGGGGTGTGAGAGAGCAGTTCTTC.

This clone was observed a handful of times. J is TRBJ2-5 and V is TRBV5-8; D not resolved. Germline V gene sequence: CDR1 SGHTS, CDR2 YDEGEE. V was clipped by 7 bases and J by 4 bases, with 11 bases between them. The CDR3 runs to 12 residues. CDR3 region: CASGISLETQYF. The CDR3 region has the DNA TGTGCCAGCGGTATTAGTTTAGAGACCCAGTACTTC.

This chain uses TRBV6-4 with TRBJ2-1, with 10 bases matching TRBD2. Germline CDR1 is MRHNA and CDR2 is SNTAGT. The CDR3 extends over 15 amino acids. The V gene end was trimmed by 4 bases and the J gene end by 6 bases; junction bases not matched to a gene: 6. The CDR3 sequence: CASSGGTSAGNEQFF. CDR3 nucleotide sequence: TGTGCCAGCAGTGGGGGGACTAGCGCGGGCAATGAGCAGTTCTTC.

The chain recombines TRBV5-4 with TRBJ2-1; 13 nucleotides agree with TRBD2. The CDR3 totals 15 residues. V dropped 3 bases and J dropped 6; count of bases not matched to a gene: 3. In germline, CDR1 is SGHNT, CDR2 YYREEE (reference sequence). This chain's CDR3 is CASSSRLAGGNEQFF. Written as DNA, the CDR3 is TGTGCCAGCAGCTCCAGACTAGCGGGAGGCAATGAGCAGTTCTTC.

The sample holds one count of this clone. The chain links TRBV5-1 to TRBJ2-7; TRBD2 agrees at 10 bases. V was pared by 3 bases and J by 2 bases, with 14 bases of the junction left unmatched. The CDR3 contains 18 residues. Germline V gives CDR1 SGHRS, CDR2 YFSETQ. Here the CDR3 DNA reads TGCGCCAGCAGCTCCCTATCTATAGGAGGACTAGCGGCCTACGAGCAGTACTTC. This encodes CASSSLSIGGLAAYEQYF. Supplemented by reference TRBV5-1 and TRBJ2-7, the full variable domain reads KAGVTQTPRYLIKTRGQQVTLSCSPISGHRSVSWYQQTPGQGLQFLFEYFSETQRNKGNFPGRFSGRQFSNSRSEMNVSTLELGDSALYLCASSSLSIGGLAAYEQYFGPGTRLTVT.

This clone was seen more than once but under ten times. CDR3 in amino acids: CASSEVGTAFMSAKNIQYF. CDR3 bases: TGTGCCAGCAGTGAAGTTGGGACAGCATTTATGTCAGCCAAAAACATTCAGTACTTC. The chain uses TRBV6-1 and TRBJ2-4; 7 positions match TRBD1. The CDR3 loop spans 19 amino acids. CDR1 and CDR2 (germline): MNHNS, SASEGT. Unmatched junction bases numbered 12, after V lost 1 base and J lost 0 bases.

The chain joins TRBV4-1 to TRBJ1-2; D is unclear. With 0 bases removed from V and 8 bases from J, the gap between germline ends came to 22 bases. Germline assignment: CDR1 MGHRA and CDR2 YSYEKL. The CDR3 has 17 amino acids. In DNA, the CDR3 is TGCGCCAGCAGCCAAGAAGGAGGGCTTTTGGGCGGACGCGGCTACACCTTC. The encoded protein is CASSQEGGLLGGRGYTF.

Regarding this clone: The junction does not match germline at one end; this may be a read error. The rearrangement joins TRBV7-9 to TRBJ2-7; tentative D call: TRBD2 (5 bases). The CDR3 sequence is 13 residues long. Germline values: CDR1 SEHNR, CDR2 FQNEAQ (reference sequence). The CDR3 DNA reads TGTTCCAGCAGACAAGCTGGGGAGTACGAGCAGTACTTC. This gives the protein CSSRQAGEYEQYF.

The V call is TRBV5-1, the J call TRBJ2-7; 9 nucleotides agree with TRBD2. The CDR3 is made up of 15 amino acids. The germline V gene has CDR1 SGHRS and CDR2 YFSETQ. Trimming cost V 0 bases and J 6 bases; bases outside gene matches: 7. Here the CDR3 reads CASSLDAGGPREQYF. The CDR3 DNA sequence: TGCGCCAGCAGCTTGGACGCGGGAGGGCCACGCGAGCAGTACTTC.

The rearrangement joins TRBV6-5 to TRBJ1-2; tentative D call: TRBD1 (6 bases). Between the trimmed V and J ends, which lost 6 bases and 1 base, there was a span of 12 bases. The CDR3 consists of 14 residues. Germline V CDR1 and CDR2: MNHEY, SVGAGI. CDR3 in amino acids: CASSATGYNYGYTF. For the CDR3, the DNA is TGTGCCAGCAGCGCTACAGGGTATAACTATGGCTACACCTTC.

This chain links TRBV28 with TRBJ2-7; 7 nucleotides agree with TRBD2. The CDR3 is made up of 17 amino acids. From germline, CDR1 is MDHEN and CDR2 SYDVKM. The J segment lost 3 bases and the V segment lost 5 bases, leaving 16 bases of the junction unmatched. CDR3 coding DNA: TGTGCCAGCAGTCCCCCACACTTCTGGGGGAGGGGCTACGAGCAGTACTTC. Residues: CASSPPHFWGRGYEQYF.

The chain combines TRBV4-2 with TRBJ2-7, with TRBD2 identical over 8 bases. Germline CDR1 LGHNA, CDR2 YNFKEQ. Trimming removed 1 base from V and 4 bases from J; junction bases left unmatched: 6. This CDR3 is built from 15 residues. CDR3 residues: CASSQASGGTYEQYF. In DNA form, the CDR3 reads TGTGCCAGCAGCCAAGCGAGCGGGGGTACTTACGAGCAGTACTTC.

To note about this clone: Germline and junction disagree at one end, which may indicate a read error. V gene TRBV7-2 combines with J gene TRBJ2-1; the match to TRBD2 covers 8 bases. CDR3 size: 13 residues. CDR1 and CDR2 (germline): SGHTA, FQGNSA. The DNA for the CDR3 is TGTGCCAGCACCCAAAGATCGAGCGGGAGAATCCTCTTC. Its protein product is CASTQRSSGRILF.

The V call is TRBV2, the J call TRBJ2-3; 12 bases fit TRBD2. J was trimmed by 1 base and V by 4 bases; bases with no gene match: 9. Germline lookup yields CDR1 SNHLY and CDR2 FYNNEI. The CDR3 is 18 amino acids. The CDR3, as DNA: TGTGCCAGCAGTGTGTACCTAGCGGGGGGGCATGGCACAGATACGCAGTATTTT. Translation: CASSVYLAGGHGTDTQYF.

This clone was seen a handful of times. The CDR3 DNA reads as TGTGCCAGCAGCTTGGTGGCAGGGCCAAATTCACCCCTCCACTTT. Translating gives CASSLVAGPNSPLHF. The chain links TRBV5-5 to TRBJ1-6; possibly TRBD1 for D (5 bases). Germline V CDR1 and CDR2: SGHKS, YYEKEE (reference sequence). Trimming left V 0 bases short and J 7 bases short, with 11 bases between. The CDR3 is made up of 15 amino acids.

The V call is TRBV5-1, the J call TRBJ2-2, with 8 bases aligning to TRBD1. With 4 bases clipped from V and 5 bases from J, the junction kept 10 bases outside the gene matches. The CDR3 has 16 amino acids. Germline-derived CDR1 and CDR2 are SGHRS and YFSETQ. The CDR3 loop is CASSLTGARSTGELFF. The CDR3 coding sequence is TGCGCCAGCAGCCTGACAGGGGCGCGGAGTACCGGGGAGCTGTTTTTT.

The rearrangement uses TRBV2 and TRBJ2-7, with 7 bases aligning to TRBD2. CDR1 is SNHLY and CDR2 is FYNNEI in the germline V gene. The CDR3 runs to 13 residues. With 5 bases clipped from V and 1 base from J, the junction kept 2 bases outside the gene matches. The CDR3 bases are TGTGCCAGCAGTCGGACTAGGTCCTACGAGCAGTACTTC. It encodes CASSRTRSYEQYF. The whole variable domain, filled in from reference TRBV2 and TRBJ2-7, reads EPEVTQTPSHQVTQMGQEVILRCVPISNHLYFYWYRQILGQKVEFLVSFYNNEISEKSEIFDDQFSVERPDGSNFTLKIRSTKLEDSAMYFCASSRTRSYEQYFGPGTRLTVT.

A remark on this clone: The junction does not match germline at one end; this may be a read error. The V gene is TRBV9, the J gene TRBJ2-3; TRBD1 aligns across 8 bases. The CDR3 loop spans 17 amino acids. Looked up from germline, CDR1 is SGDLS and CDR2 is YYNGEE. CDR3 region: CASSPSPGTGSTDMQYF. The CDR3 DNA is TGTGCCAGCAGCCCAAGCCCCGGGACAGGTAGCACAGATATGCAGTATTTT.

This chain connects TRBV27 to TRBJ1-1, with TRBD1 as a possible D gene (6 bases). CDR1 and CDR2 (germline): MNHEY, SMNVEV (reference sequence). V gave up 7 bases and J gave up 10 bases, with 28 bases separating them. The CDR3 is 16 residues long. The DNA of the CDR3 is TGTGCCAGCAACACTGGGTTCGGGACACCAGGCAGGGGAGCTTTCTTT. Residues: CASNTGFGTPGRGAFF.

The rearrangement links TRBV4-1 to TRBJ2-3, with D perhaps TRBD2 (6 bases). V was clipped by 2 bases and J by 1 base, with 16 bases between them. This CDR3 region has 17 residues. Looked up from germline, CDR1 is MGHRA and CDR2 is YSYEKL. The CDR3 coding sequence is TGCGCCAGCAGCCAAAACCGATACGGCGGGGGCACAGATACGCAGTATTTT. Protein: CASSQNRYGGGTDTQYF.

V gene TRBV29-1 combines with J gene TRBJ2-1; maybe TRBD1 (6 bases). The CDR3 has 13 amino acids. V lost 1 base, J lost 2 bases, and 6 bases lay in between. Per the germline V gene, CDR1 is SQVTM and CDR2 is ANQGSEA. The CDR3 DNA sequence: TGCAGCGTTGAAGGGACAGCCTACAATGAGCAGTTCTTC. This codes for CSVEGTAYNEQFF.

For this clone: One end of the junction is discordant with germline, which a read error may explain. V and J are TRBV15 and TRBJ2-5; 7 nucleotides match TRBD1. The CDR3 is 13 residues long. The germline gives CDR1 LNHNV, CDR2 YYDKDF (reference sequence). CDR3: CATSTFLWGQRDF. CDR3 coding DNA: TGTGCCACCAGCACCTTCCTCTGGGGACAGAGGGACTTC.

The V gene is TRBV4-1, the J gene TRBJ1-2; possibly TRBD1 for D (6 bases). Trimming cost V 0 bases and J 0 bases, with 14 bases left between them. CDR3 length: 17 amino acids. CDR1 is MGHRA and CDR2 is YSYEKL in the germline V gene. The CDR3 nucleotides are TGCGCCAGCAGCCAAGAACAGGGCCGAGGGCCTAACTATGGCTACACCTTC. Protein sequence: CASSQEQGRGPNYGYTF.

This clone was seen only once. The J gene is TRBJ2-5, the V gene TRBV6-5, with 10 bases that match TRBD1. Looked up from germline, CDR1 is MNHEY and CDR2 is SVGAGI. V gave up 6 bases and J gave up 4 bases; unmatched junction bases: 8. The CDR3 consists of 15 residues. The CDR3 DNA follows: TGTGCCAGCAGAACAGACAGGGGGCTATCAGAGACCCAGTACTTC. Encoded protein: CASRTDRGLSETQYF.

The chain uses TRBV7-9 and TRBJ1-1, with TRBD1 matching 7 bases. Germline values: CDR1 SEHNR, CDR2 FQNEAQ (reference sequence). V shed 5 bases, J shed 5 bases, and the junction held 14 bases outside the gene matches. This CDR3 has 16 residues. The CDR3, as DNA: TGTGCCAGCAGCCCCCAGCGAGGAACAGGGGATACTGAAGCTTTCTTT. Its translation is CASSPQRGTGDTEAFF.

This clone appeared a single time. This sequence joins TRBV7-8 and TRBJ1-3, with 11 positions matching TRBD1. CDR3 length: 16 residues. Germline V gives CDR1 SGHVS, CDR2 FQNEAQ. The trim removed 6 bases at V and 0 bases at J, leaving 4 bases unmatched. CDR3 sequence reads: CASSGQGAASGNTIYF. CDR3 DNA: TGTGCCAGCAGTGGACAGGGGGCTGCCTCTGGAAACACCATATATTTT.

The CDR3 region has the DNA TGTGCCAGCGGTGCAGAGGTGCTGAACACTGAAGCTTTCTTT. Protein: CASGAEVLNTEAFF. This chain uses TRBV6-1 with TRBJ1-1; D unclear. V was cut by 8 bases and J by 0 bases, with 13 bases left in between. Germline V lookup: CDR1 MNHNS, CDR2 SASEGT. The CDR3 length is 14 residues.